What follows describes a single TCR beta chain. The table came from immunoSEQ multiplex PCR; TCRdb's copy has only in-frame clones and leaves some out. The table lists approximately 190,000 clones, roughly 80% of them singletons. The record originates from a study of cytomegalovirus exposure and HLA in healthy donors. Germline V gene lookup returns CDR1 SGHRS and CDR2 YFSETQ. This CDR3 region has 14 residues. V shed 1 base and J 1 base; nucleotides not matched to a gene: 2. This clonotype was obtained from a man aged 18 to 35 in good health and CMV-seropositive. The sequenced sample was PBMCs. The J gene is TRBJ2-7, the V gene TRBV5-1, with 7 bases identical to TRBD2. CDR3 nucleotides: TGCGCCAGCAGCTTGTTGGGGGGGTCCTACGAGCAGTACTTC. It codes for CASSLLGGSYEQYF.